This entry is about one TCR beta chain. Using immunoSEQ multiplex PCR, the repertoire was profiled, and TCRdb retains in-frame clones only, with some absent. The sample includes under 300,000 clones, around 91% of them seen just once. J lost 3 bases, V lost 3 bases, and 4 bases had no gene match. This CDR3 region has 14 residues. Germline V gives CDR1 SGDLS, CDR2 YYNGEE. This specimen belongs to a study of blood T cell repertoires in COVID-19. The sequence derives from a woman aged 60-70 years with COVID-19, enrolled during active disease. This chain uses TRBV9 with TRBJ2-7, with 9 positions matching TRBD1. Sequencing was carried out using peripheral blood. In DNA form, the CDR3 reads TGTGCCAGCAGCGGGAGGACAGGGGACTACGAGCAGTACTTC. As protein: CASSGRTGDYEQYF. Full variable domain (rest looked up from reference TRBV9 and TRBJ2-7): DSGVTQTPKHLITATGQRVTLRCSPRSGDLSVYWYQQSLDQGLQFLIQYYNGEERAKGNILERFSAQQFPDLHSELNLSSLELGDSALYFCASSGRTGDYEQYFGPGTRLTVT.